The T cell receptor (beta chain) described here comes from a study of shared clonotypes between healthy human individuals. Data came from immunoSEQ multiplex PCR; TCRdb stores just in-frame clones and leaves some out. The sample records some 200,000 clones, 65% to 70% being singletons. This clone was counted only a few times. V lost 5 bases and J lost 4; bases outside the gene matches: 9. The CDR3 has 15 residues. Germline CDR1 SGHVS, CDR2 FNYEAQ. All donors qualified as healthy HIV-negative adults and had experienced no recent acute infections or vaccinations. Partitioning of CD4+ cells yielded a CD45RA+ naive subset and a CD45RA-negative memory subset.

The TCR comes from a man aged 25-45 years in good health. The chain recombines TRBV7-6 with TRBJ1-1, with 8 bases fitting TRBD1. Sequenced input: memory CD4+ T cells sorted from blood. This sample's subset: CD45RA-negative fraction. The chain's CDR3 is CASSKMQGASTEAFF. The CDR3, as DNA: TGTGCCAGCAGCAAAATGCAGGGGGCAAGCACTGAAGCTTTCTTT.